These 30 T cell receptor beta chains originate from one sample sequenced in a study of shared clonotypes between healthy human individuals. Repertoires were generated with immunoSEQ multiplex PCR, while TCRdb's copy carries only in-frame clones and drops some. The top ten clones hold approximately 1.5% of a sample with some 980,000 clones, over 75% of them seen once. The sample taken for sequencing was memory CD4+ T cells sorted from blood. The subset is: CD45RA-negative fraction. The receptor source for this set is a man aged 18 to 35 in good health.

The V call is TRBV29-1, the J call TRBJ2-1, with D perhaps being TRBD1 or TRBD2 (5 bases each). The CDR3 runs to 15 residues. Germline CDR1 reads SQVTM; CDR2 reads ANQGSEA. V was clipped by 8 bases and J by 0 bases, with 17 bases between them. In nucleotides, the CDR3 is TGCAGCACTGGGACCCGCCTCAGCTCCTACAATGAGCAGTTCTTC. Translation: CSTGTRLSSYNEQFF.

V gene TRBV7-2 combines with J gene TRBJ2-3; 7 bases are shared with TRBD2. CDR1 and CDR2 (germline): SGHTA, FQGNSA. The CDR3 totals 12 residues. Unmatched junction bases numbered 4, after V lost 4 bases and J lost 9 bases. CDR3 in DNA: TGTGCCAGCAGCTCGGGACTATACACGCAGTATTTT. Translation: CASSSGLYTQYF.

This clone was recorded once. In DNA form, the CDR3 reads TGTGCCAGCAGAGACACAGGGTCTGTTGCTGAAGCTTTCTTT. This encodes CASRDTGSVAEAFF. The chain links TRBV2 to TRBJ1-1; possible D gene TRBD1, 6 bases. In germline, CDR1 is SNHLY, CDR2 FYNNEI. The CDR3 is 14 residues long. The V gene lost 6 bases and the J gene lost 6 bases, with 17 bases spanning the gap.

V and J are TRBV5-1 and TRBJ2-6; 7 nucleotides line up with TRBD1. The CDR3 consists of 20 residues. Unmatched junction bases numbered 14, after V lost 2 bases and J lost 0 bases. CDR1 and CDR2 (germline): SGHRS, YFSETQ. The CDR3 reads CASSFDYRGYYVSGANVLTF. The CDR3 bases are TGCGCCAGCAGCTTCGACTACAGGGGCTACTACGTCTCTGGGGCCAACGTCCTGACTTTC.

The chain is built from TRBV5-1 and TRBJ2-3; D might be TRBD2 (6 bases). The CDR3 is made up of 15 amino acids. Germline lookup yields CDR1 SGHRS and CDR2 YFSETQ. Trimming stripped 3 bases from V and 6 bases from J, with 17 bases between. Here the CDR3 reads CASSSGDGEVDTQYF. CDR3 sequence (DNA): TGCGCCAGCAGCTCCGGGGACGGGGAGGTCGATACGCAGTATTTT. The variable domain in full, completed from reference TRBV5-1 and TRBJ2-3, reads KAGVTQTPRYLIKTRGQQVTLSCSPISGHRSVSWYQQTPGQGLQFLFEYFSETQRNKGNFPGRFSGRQFSNSRSEMNVSTLELGDSALYLCASSSGDGEVDTQYFGPGTRLTVL.

The rearrangement joins TRBV19 to TRBJ2-7; possibly TRBD1 for D (5 bases). CDR3 size: 14 residues. The V and J ends lost 5 bases and 3 bases respectively, with 14 bases between them. The germline V gene encodes CDR1 LNHDA and CDR2 SQIVND (reference sequence). The chain's CDR3 is CASSPTAKVYEQYF. DNA of the CDR3: TGTGCCAGTAGTCCGACAGCTAAGGTCTACGAGCAGTACTTC. Combining the CDR3 with reference TRBV19 and TRBJ2-7 gives the whole variable domain DGGITQSPKYLFRKEGQNVTLSCEQNLNHDAMYWYRQDPGQGLRLIYYSQIVNDFQKGDIAEGYSVSREKKESFPLTVTSAQKNPTAFYLCASSPTAKVYEQYFGPGTRLTVT.

This chain uses TRBV6-8 with TRBJ1-3; D gene ambiguous. Germline-derived CDR1 and CDR2 are MNHGY and SAAAGT. Trimming took off 11 bases at V and 0 bases at J, with 23 bases between the two ends. The CDR3 runs 17 residues. The DNA of the CDR3 is TGTGCCGCACGACGGTTTAGTACTCGGAGCTCTGGAAACACCATATATTTT. It yields the protein CAARRFSTRSSGNTIYF.

The genes are TRBV4-2 and TRBJ1-4; TRBD1 is a possible D gene (5 bases). Per the germline V gene, CDR1 is LGHNA and CDR2 is YNFKEQ. V lost 1 base and J lost 6, with 15 bases in between. The CDR3 has 16 amino acids. The CDR3 bases are TGTGCCAGCAGCCAAGCCGCGAGACAGCAGGATGAAAAACTGTTTTTT. As protein: CASSQAARQQDEKLFF.

The V gene is TRBV10-3, the J gene TRBJ1-5; maybe TRBD1 (5 bases). V was shortened by 10 bases and J by 2 bases, with 9 bases between the two germline ends. The CDR3 loop spans 12 amino acids. Germline V CDR1 and CDR2: ENHRY, SYGVKD. The CDR3 here is CATSQGNQPQHF. In DNA, the CDR3 is TGTGCCACCTCACAGGGCAATCAGCCCCAGCATTTT.

V usage is TRBV21-1 and J usage is TRBJ1-1. TRBV21-1 represents a pseudogene. The length of the CDR3 is 15 residues. The CDR3 here is CASSKNKEADTEAFF. CDR3 nucleotide sequence: TGTGCCAGCAGCAAGAACAAGGAGGCGGACACTGAAGCTTTCTTT.

As to this clone: This specimen includes other DNA sequences encoding the same CDR3. V usage is TRBV7-2 and J usage is TRBJ1-1; maybe TRBD1 (6 bases). Looked up from germline, CDR1 is SGHTA and CDR2 is FQGNSA. The CDR3 contains 13 residues. The germline V and J ends were trimmed by 4 bases and 1 base, with 7 bases remaining between them. The CDR3 DNA reads as TGTGCCAGCAGCTCGACAGGGAACACTGAAGCTTTCTTT. Translating it yields CASSSTGNTEAFF.

The chain joins TRBV5-1 to TRBJ1-4; TRBD1 matches 9 bases. The length of the CDR3 is 16 residues. Germline trimming cut 3 bases from V and 6 bases from J; bases unmatched to any gene: 9. In germline, CDR1 is SGHRS, CDR2 YFSETQ. CDR3 in amino acids: CASSYRGRSNDEKLFF. The CDR3 bases are TGCGCCAGCAGCTACAGGGGGCGGTCAAATGATGAAAAACTGTTTTTT.

This clone was observed once. The chain uses TRBV5-6 and TRBJ1-2; 9 positions agree with TRBD1. V trimming: 6 bases; J trimming: 8 bases; junction bases outside the gene matches: 11. The CDR3 sequence is 14 residues long. Germline assignment: CDR1 SGHDT and CDR2 YYEEEE. The CDR3: CASTWTGEEGGYTF. In DNA form, the CDR3 reads TGTGCCAGCACCTGGACAGGGGAGGAGGGAGGCTACACCTTC.

This chain uses TRBV5-1 with TRBJ1-1, with D perhaps TRBD1 (6 bases). This CDR3 has 15 amino acids. With 0 bases removed from V and 0 bases from J, the gap between germline ends came to 9 bases. Per germline, CDR1 SGHRS and CDR2 YFSETQ. CDR3 in DNA: TGCGCCAGCAGCTTGGTCAGGGGTTTGAACACTGAAGCTTTCTTT. It specifies CASSLVRGLNTEAFF.

This chain joins TRBV2 and TRBJ1-4; TRBD1 aligns across 7 bases. The CDR3 runs 13 residues. V shed 10 bases, J shed 3 bases, and the junction held 5 bases outside the gene matches. The germline gives CDR1 SNHLY, CDR2 FYNNEI. For the CDR3, the DNA is TGTGCCACTAGACAGGGCTCTAATGAAAAACTGTTTTTT. It is translated as CATRQGSNEKLFF.

The J gene is TRBJ1-1, the V gene TRBV15; 7 positions agree with TRBD1. Germline CDR1 is LNHNV and CDR2 is YYDKDF (reference sequence). The CDR3 totals 17 residues. The ends lost 1 base at V and 5 bases at J; junction bases unmatched: 13. The CDR3 spells CATSRGVQGEGWTEAFF. The CDR3 coding sequence is TGTGCCACCAGCAGAGGGGTGCAGGGGGAGGGTTGGACTGAAGCTTTCTTT. The whole variable domain, filled in from reference TRBV15 and TRBJ1-1, reads DAMVIQNPRYQVTQFGKPVTLSCSQTLNHNVMYWYQQKSSQAPKLLFHYYDKDFNNEADTPDNFQSRRPNTSFCFLDIRSPGLGDTAMYLCATSRGVQGEGWTEAFFGQGTRLTVV.

DNA for the CDR3: TGCGCCAGCAGCTTGGACAGGGACTTTCATGGCTACACCTTC. This sequence encodes CASSLDRDFHGYTF. The chain combines TRBV5-1 with TRBJ1-2, with D possibly being TRBD1 (6 bases). The germline V gene has CDR1 SGHRS and CDR2 YFSETQ. This CDR3 is built from 14 residues. The V end lost 0 bases, the J end lost 6 bases, and 12 bases lay between the germline ends.

This clone was seen a handful of times. This CDR3 is also generated by other DNA sequences in the sample. The rearrangement joins TRBV30 to TRBJ1-4; D possibly corresponds to TRBD1 (5 bases). V was clipped by 2 bases and J by 4 bases, with 14 bases between them. Per germline, CDR1 GTSNPN and CDR2 SVGIG (reference sequence). This CDR3 has 15 residues. This CDR3 is CAWSPRGRGNEKLFF. In DNA, the CDR3 is TGTGCCTGGAGTCCAAGGGGTCGGGGTAATGAAAAACTGTTTTTT.

This chain links TRBV18 with TRBJ2-4, with 8 bases matching TRBD1. The germline V gene encodes CDR1 KGHSH and CDR2 LQKENI. There are 15 residues in the CDR3. V lost 2 bases and J lost 10; bases outside the gene matches: 10. CDR3 DNA sequence: TGTGCCAGCTCACCAATCAGTCAGACAGGGGCTATTCAGTACTTC. This codes for CASSPISQTGAIQYF.

V and J are TRBV5-1 and TRBJ2-3; D is unresolved. V was pared by 0 bases and J by 2 bases, with 13 bases between. Germline CDR1 reads SGHRS; CDR2 reads YFSETQ. This CDR3 region has 16 residues. The CDR3 protein is CASSLGGSDTTDTQYF. In DNA form, the CDR3 reads TGCGCCAGCAGCTTGGGGGGTAGTGACACCACAGATACGCAGTATTTT. Full variable domain (rest looked up from reference TRBV5-1 and TRBJ2-3): KAGVTQTPRYLIKTRGQQVTLSCSPISGHRSVSWYQQTPGQGLQFLFEYFSETQRNKGNFPGRFSGRQFSNSRSEMNVSTLELGDSALYLCASSLGGSDTTDTQYFGPGTRLTVL.

The rearrangement links TRBV19 to TRBJ2-5, with 8 bases lining up with TRBD2. V gave up 6 bases and J gave up 5 bases; unmatched junction bases: 8. The CDR3 sequence is 14 residues long. Germline loops: CDR1 LNHDA, CDR2 SQIVND (reference sequence). CDR3 nucleotides: TGTGCCAGTAGGCGACTAGCGTATGAGGAGACCCAGTACTTC. Its protein is CASRRLAYEETQYF.

The chain joins TRBV9 to TRBJ2-1, with 10 positions matching TRBD2. There are 16 residues in the CDR3. V dropped 0 bases and J dropped 7; count of bases not matched to a gene: 7. Per germline, CDR1 SGDLS and CDR2 YYNGEE. The chain's CDR3 is CASSVEASGGLNEQFF. CDR3 nucleotides: TGTGCCAGCAGCGTAGAGGCTAGCGGGGGACTAAATGAGCAGTTCTTC.

The J gene is TRBJ2-7, the V gene TRBV6-1; D is perhaps TRBD1 (6 bases). This CDR3 has 13 residues. Between the trimmed V and J ends, which lost 3 bases and 7 bases, there was a span of 13 bases. Germline CDR1 and CDR2: MNHNS and SASEGT. CDR3: CASSDGDIGEQYF. CDR3 sequence (DNA): TGTGCCAGCAGTGACGGGGACATCGGGGAGCAGTACTTC.

This clone was picked up a small number of times. The CDR3 here is CAWSGQGSHTEAFF. CDR3 nucleotide sequence: TGTGCCTGGAGTGGACAGGGATCCCACACTGAAGCTTTCTTT. The V call is TRBV30, the J call TRBJ1-1; 7 bases match TRBD1. The germline gives CDR1 GTSNPN, CDR2 SVGIG (reference sequence). The V segment lost 1 base and the J segment 3 bases; nucleotides outside the gene matches: 5. The CDR3 sequence is 14 residues long.

This clone occurred once. V gene TRBV10-3 combines with J gene TRBJ2-7; 12 positions match TRBD2. Germline lookup yields CDR1 ENHRY and CDR2 SYGVKD. The CDR3 totals 16 residues. The junction had 12 bases not matched to a gene; V was cut back by 7 bases and J by 5 bases. CDR3: CAITRLAGVTQDEQYF. As DNA, the CDR3 is TGTGCCATCACCAGACTAGCGGGGGTGACCCAGGACGAGCAGTACTTC.

The V and J genes are TRBV28 and TRBJ1-2; D not resolved. Trimming cost V 4 bases and J 8 bases, with 14 bases left between them. Germline CDR1 is MDHEN and CDR2 is SYDVKM. The CDR3 spans 13 residues. CDR3 nucleotides: TGTGCCAGCAGTTCCCCTACAGCAATGGGCTACACCTTC. It yields the protein CASSSPTAMGYTF.

The V and J genes are TRBV5-6 and TRBJ1-1, with D possibly being TRBD1 (5 bases). The V end was cut by 6 bases, the J end by 3 bases, with 15 bases between. The germline CDR1 and CDR2 sequences are SGHDT and YYEEEE. The CDR3 is 14 residues long. The CDR3 sequence is CASTSGPTDTEAFF. Here the CDR3 DNA reads TGTGCCAGCACCTCGGGGCCCACTGACACTGAAGCTTTCTTT.

V usage is TRBV15 and J usage is TRBJ2-7; TRBD2 is a possible D gene (6 bases). Germline CDR1 is LNHNV and CDR2 is YYDKDF (reference sequence). The V end lost 0 bases, the J end lost 5 bases, and 14 bases lay between the germline ends. The CDR3 has 15 amino acids. This CDR3 is CATSRDLASYDEQYF. Written as DNA, the CDR3 is TGTGCCACCAGCAGAGATCTAGCGTCCTACGACGAGCAGTACTTC.

This rearrangement joins TRBV30 to TRBJ2-3; the D gene could be TRBD1 or TRBD2 (6 bases each). Germline V gene sequence: CDR1 GTSNPN, CDR2 SVGIG (reference sequence). With 0 bases removed from V and 6 bases from J, the gap between germline ends came to 16 bases. The CDR3 has 15 residues. The CDR3 DNA follows: TGTGCCTGGAGTGTACGAGGGGGGCCCAGGGATACGCAGTATTTT. This gives the protein CAWSVRGGPRDTQYF. The full variable domain, in which reference TRBV30 and TRBJ2-3 provide the parts outside the CDR3, is SQTIHQWPATLVQPVGSPLSLECTVEGTSNPNLYWYRQAAGRGLQLLFYSVGIGQISSEVPQNLSASRPQDRQFILSSKKLLLSDSGFYLCAWSVRGGPRDTQYFGPGTRLTVL.

This chain links TRBV7-5 with TRBJ2-1; no check of the table's D call, TRBD2, against the DNA was made. TRBV7-5 is described as a pseudogene. This CDR3 is 10 amino acids long. CDR3 protein: CARSLRLALF. The CDR3 DNA sequence: TGTGCCAGAAGCTTGAGACTAGCTCTCTTC.